This T cell receptor (beta chain) was retrieved from a study of T cell responses to AZD1222 COVID-19 vaccine. The study, taken as a whole, reports: Spike as a whole was targeted by vaccine-associated CD4 TCRs, dominant at 160-218 and 743-854. Elevations in Spike-specific TCR breadth and depth followed administration of two AZD1222 doses. In a largely white British group with more females than males, clonal diversity was possibly underestimated.

On this clone: Its antigen is not known.

Generated by immunoSEQ multiplex PCR, the TCRdb table keeps only in-frame clones and is missing some. The table shows some 150,000 clones, with approximately 87% occurring only once. The clonotype comes from an adult in good health. The specimen was peripheral blood, collected on day 0 of MenACWY control vaccination.

This chain's CDR3 is CASSLGGWSNQPQHF. The DNA of the CDR3 is TGTGCCAGCAGCTTGGGGGGTTGGAGCAATCAGCCCCAGCATTTT. The chain couples TRBV5-6 to TRBJ1-5; D not resolved. The V gene's germline CDR1 is SGHDT and CDR2 YYEEEE. The CDR3 has 15 amino acids. Between the trimmed V and J ends, which lost 0 bases and 1 base, there was a span of 8 bases.